Below, one TCR beta chain is given with its context. Its antigen remains unknown. The same CDR3 can be traced to other DNA sequences in this sample. Germline V gene data show CDR1 as KGHSH and CDR2 as LQKENI. The V gene end was trimmed by 1 base and the J gene end by 3 bases; junction bases not matched to a gene: 3. This CDR3 contains 15 residues. The method was immunoSEQ multiplex PCR; TCRdb's version includes in-frame clones alone and lacks a portion of them. This table holds 2 million to 3 million clones, 80% to 95% found once. All donors were healthy HIV-negative adults lacking recent acute infections or vaccinations. This sample was included in a study of shared clonotypes between healthy human individuals. Study-level points and caveats: Since donors were few, the genetic and exposure-history diversity represented was limited. Compared with memory subsets, naive subsets generally had larger estimated richness. Sampling involved blood alone; tissue repertoires likely differ.

Sample: naive CD4+ T cells from PBMCs. The subset denotes: CD45RA+ positively selected. The sequence was obtained from a man between 18 and 35 years old in good health. Some clones in this sample may be carry-over from other donors' samples. The V and J genes are TRBV18 and TRBJ1-5; the match to TRBD1 covers 7 bases. CDR3 loop: CASSPQGAVNQPQHF. DNA of the CDR3: TGTGCCAGCTCACCACAGGGGGCTGTCAATCAGCCCCAGCATTTT.